The 2 T cell receptor beta chains given below trace back to one sample, sequenced in a study of blood T cells in healthy people across ages. The authors ran a second PCR of roughly 6 to 12 cycles using a sample-barcoded 5' primer and a J-beta primer mix. One entry per CDR3 protein, called by TCRdb with MiXCR from the 5' RACE reads. The sample contains about 970,000 distinct CDR3 sequences, 45% to 60% of which appear only once. Specimen: blood. These receptors were taken from a woman aged 60-75 years in good health.

V is TRBV20-1 and J is TRBJ2-1; 9 bases line up with TRBD2. Looked up from germline, CDR1 is DFQATT and CDR2 is SNEGSKA (reference sequence). The length of the CDR3 is 15 residues. J gave up 7 bases and V 5 bases, and 12 bases lay outside the gene matches. CDR3 coding DNA: TGCAGTGCTCTCGTAGCGGGAGCCGTTTGGAATGAGCAGTTCTTC. Its protein is CSALVAGAVWNEQFF.

This clonotype was observed a handful of times. This chain links TRBV27 with TRBJ1-2, with 9 bases that match TRBD1. This CDR3 has 16 residues. Germline assignment: CDR1 MNHEY and CDR2 SMNVEV (reference sequence). The J segment lost 3 bases and the V segment lost 2 bases, leaving 7 bases of the junction unmatched. DNA for the CDR3: TGTGCCAGCAGTTTAAAGGGACAGGGAGTCGACTATGGCTACACCTTC. Amino acids: CASSLKGQGVDYGYTF.